This entry is about one TCR beta chain. No antigen is known for it. The data originate from a study of CXCR3-negative and CXCR3-positive naive CD8 T cells. In germline, CDR1 is SGDLS, CDR2 YYNGEE. There are 14 residues in the CDR3. Through 5' RACE with UMI labels, the TRB cDNA libraries were prepared. TCRdb reanalyzed the 5' RACE reads and collapses them to one entry per CDR3 protein, without DNA. The table lists about 150,000 distinct CDR3 sequences. Overall study findings and caveats: Most assays used freshly isolated PBMCs, as cryopreservation partially reduced CXCR3. Hydrophobicity of TRB CDR3s was greater in CXCR3-positive naive cells than in CXCR3-negative naive cells. Both naive subsets had comparably high diversity; memory CD8+ cells much lower.

The sequencing sample was made of naive CXCR3+ CD8+ T cells from blood. Regarding subset: CD45RO-CCR7+CD27+CD95- naive CD8+ T cells expressing CXCR3 (TNR3+). This receptor was obtained from a human donor in good health. Some clones in this sample may be carry-over from other donors' samples. The rearrangement uses TRBV9 and TRBJ2-7. CDR3 sequence reads: CASSGGNGPYEQYF.